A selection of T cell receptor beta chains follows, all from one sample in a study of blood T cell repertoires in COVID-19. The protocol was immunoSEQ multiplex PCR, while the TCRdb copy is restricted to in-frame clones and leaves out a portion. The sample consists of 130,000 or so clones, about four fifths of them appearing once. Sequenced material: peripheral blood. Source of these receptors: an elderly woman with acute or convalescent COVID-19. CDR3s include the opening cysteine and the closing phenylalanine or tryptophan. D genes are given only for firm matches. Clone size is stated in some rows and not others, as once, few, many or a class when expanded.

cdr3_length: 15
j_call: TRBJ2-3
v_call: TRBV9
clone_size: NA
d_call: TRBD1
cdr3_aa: CASSVAGTGPDTQYF
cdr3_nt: TGTGCCAGCAGCGTAGCTGGGACAGGGCCAGATACGCAGTATTTT

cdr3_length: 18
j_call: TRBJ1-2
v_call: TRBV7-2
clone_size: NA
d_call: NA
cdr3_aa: CASSSGGDVSSPSGGYTF
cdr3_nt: TGTGCCAGCAGCTCTGGGGGGGACGTAAGCTCACCATCAGGTGGCTACACCTTC

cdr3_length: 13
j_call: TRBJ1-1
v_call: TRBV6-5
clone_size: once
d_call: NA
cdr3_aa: CASSYGRSTEAFF
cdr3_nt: TGTGCCAGCAGTTACGGGAGAAGCACTGAAGCTTTCTTT

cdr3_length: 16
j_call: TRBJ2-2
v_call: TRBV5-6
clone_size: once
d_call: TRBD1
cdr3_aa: CASSFRDRGSTGELFF
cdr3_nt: TGTGCCAGCAGCTTCCGGGACAGGGGATCCACCGGGGAGCTGTTTTTT

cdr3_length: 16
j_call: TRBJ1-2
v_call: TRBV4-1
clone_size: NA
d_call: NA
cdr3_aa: CASSQGDSQANYGYTF
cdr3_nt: TGCGCCAGCAGCCAAGGAGACAGCCAAGCTAACTATGGCTACACCTTC

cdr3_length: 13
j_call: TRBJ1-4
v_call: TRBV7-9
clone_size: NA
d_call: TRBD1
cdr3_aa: CASSRQGGEKLFF
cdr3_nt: TGTGCCAGCAGCCGACAGGGTGGGGAAAAACTGTTTTTT

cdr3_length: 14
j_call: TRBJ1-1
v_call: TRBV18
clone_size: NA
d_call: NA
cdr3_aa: CASSPLAGNTEAFF
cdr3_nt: TGTGCCAGCTCACCCCTGGCGGGGAACACTGAAGCTTTCTTT

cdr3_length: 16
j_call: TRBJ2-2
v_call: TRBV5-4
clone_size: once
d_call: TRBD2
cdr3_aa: CASSLAAGGPTGELFF
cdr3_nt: TGTGCCAGCAGCTTGGCAGCGGGGGGGCCCACCGGGGAGCTGTTTTTT

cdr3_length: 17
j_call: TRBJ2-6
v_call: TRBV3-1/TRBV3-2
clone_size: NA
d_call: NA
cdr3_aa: CASSQDRDSSGANVLTF
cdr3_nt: TGTGCCAGCAGCCAAGACAGGGATTCGTCTGGGGCCAACGTCCTGACTTTC

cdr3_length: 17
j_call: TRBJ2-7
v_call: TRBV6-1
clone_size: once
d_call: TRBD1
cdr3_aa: CASSVANLLTGIHEQYF
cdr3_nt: TGTGCCAGCAGTGTGGCGAACTTATTGACAGGGATCCACGAGCAGTACTTC

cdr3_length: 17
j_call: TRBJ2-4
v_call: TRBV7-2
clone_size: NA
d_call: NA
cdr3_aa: CASSERTGNPAKNIQYF
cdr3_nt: TGTGCCAGCAGCGAGAGAACAGGGAATCCAGCCAAAAACATTCAGTACTTC

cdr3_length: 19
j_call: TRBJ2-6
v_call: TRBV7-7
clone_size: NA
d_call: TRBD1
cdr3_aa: CASSDGTGGKYSGANVLTF
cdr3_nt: TGTGCCAGCAGCGATGGGACAGGGGGCAAGTACTCTGGGGCCAACGTCCTGACTTTC